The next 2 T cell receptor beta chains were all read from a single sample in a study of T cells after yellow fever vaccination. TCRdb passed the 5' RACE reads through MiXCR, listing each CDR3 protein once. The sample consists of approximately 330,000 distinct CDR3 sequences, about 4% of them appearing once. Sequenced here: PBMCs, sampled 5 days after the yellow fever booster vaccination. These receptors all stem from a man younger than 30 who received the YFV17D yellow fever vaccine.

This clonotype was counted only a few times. The CDR3 protein is CASSSTSYPELFF. Here the CDR3 DNA reads TGCGCCAGCAGCTCGACTAGTTATCCGGAGCTGTTTTTT. The J gene is TRBJ2-2, the V gene TRBV5-1; maybe TRBD2 (6 bases). Germline CDR1 is SGHRS and CDR2 is YFSETQ. The CDR3 extends over 13 amino acids. V was clipped by 3 bases and J by 10 bases, with 13 bases between them.

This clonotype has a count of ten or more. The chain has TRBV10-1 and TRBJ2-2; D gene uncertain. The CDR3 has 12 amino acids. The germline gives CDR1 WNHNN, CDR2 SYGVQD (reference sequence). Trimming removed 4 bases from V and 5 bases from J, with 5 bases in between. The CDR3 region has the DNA TGCGCCAGCAGTGTTAGTACCGGGGAGCTGTTTTTT. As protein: CASSVSTGELFF.